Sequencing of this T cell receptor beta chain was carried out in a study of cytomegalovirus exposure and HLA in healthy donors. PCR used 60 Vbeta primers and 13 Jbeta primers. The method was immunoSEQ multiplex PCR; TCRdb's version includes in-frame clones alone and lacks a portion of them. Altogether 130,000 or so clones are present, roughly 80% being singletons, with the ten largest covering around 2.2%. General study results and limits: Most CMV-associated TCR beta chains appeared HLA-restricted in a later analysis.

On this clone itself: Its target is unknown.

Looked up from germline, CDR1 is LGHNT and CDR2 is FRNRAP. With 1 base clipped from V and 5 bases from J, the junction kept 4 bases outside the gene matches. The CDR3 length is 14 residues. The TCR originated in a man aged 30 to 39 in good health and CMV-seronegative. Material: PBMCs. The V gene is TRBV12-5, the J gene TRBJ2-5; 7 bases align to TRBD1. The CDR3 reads CASGLGDSRETQYF. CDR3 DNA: TGTGCTAGTGGTTTGGGGGACAGCCGGGAGACCCAGTACTTC.